The T cell receptor (beta chain) under discussion was sequenced for a study of cytomegalovirus exposure and HLA in healthy donors. General study points: Rare TCR sequences dominated, though some public TCRs recurred in many donors. The authors considered a cluster of highly shared sequence variants likely to be a sequencing artifact. The analysis excluded some indistinguishable V segments, including TRBV6-2 and TRBV6-3.

The study ran its PCR with 60 Vbeta and 13 Jbeta primers. The protocol was immunoSEQ multiplex PCR, while the TCRdb copy is restricted to in-frame clones and leaves out a portion. Seen here are about 300,000 clones, around 86% observed once, and the top ten hold around 4.2%. Germline CDR1 MNHEY, CDR2 SMNVEV (reference sequence). This CDR3 contains 16 residues. V was shortened by 6 bases and J by 0 bases, with 15 bases between the two germline ends. As for this clone: Its target is not known.

The TCR was taken from a man aged 35-49 years in good health and CMV-seropositive. Sequencing was done on a sample of PBMCs. V is TRBV27 and J is TRBJ2-1; D unresolved. CDR3 protein: CASSEAGASSYNEQFF. DNA of the CDR3: TGTGCCAGCAGCGAGGCTGGTGCCAGCTCCTACAATGAGCAGTTCTTC.